The rows below give T cell receptor beta chains drawn from one sample of a study. TCRdb redid the calling of the RT-PCR reads with MiXCR, one entry per CDR3 protein. The repertoire consists of about 680,000 distinct CDR3 sequences, with approximately 15% occurring once and the leading ten covering 3.6%. The sample was memory CD4+ T cells from blood. These TCRs come from a female donor in good health, serving as a healthy control. Each CDR3 is given with its conserved first and last residue. A D gene is named only where the DNA matches it firmly. The listing skips clone size in some rows; elsewhere it reads once, few, many or a size class.

V gene	clone size	J gene	D gene	CDR3 protein	CDR3 DNA
TRBV10-3	many	TRBJ2-3	TRBD2	CAISLAGSDTQYF	TGTGCCATCAGCCTAGCGGGCTCAGATACGCAGTATTTT
TRBV20-1	few	TRBJ1-4	NA	CSARNLRGEKLFF	TGCAGTGCCAGAAATCTTCGCGGGGAAAAACTGTTTTTT
TRBV28	NA	TRBJ1-1	TRBD1	CASSRGQGIFTEAFF	TGTGCCAGCAGTCGAGGACAGGGAATATTCACTGAAGCTTTCTTT
TRBV6-2/TRBV6-3	many	TRBJ2-7	NA	CASSVGRSYEQYF	TGTGCCAGCAGCGTGGGCCGATCCTACGAGCAGTACTTC
TRBV6-6	few	TRBJ1-2	NA	CASIPDLANYGYTF	TGTGCCAGCATCCCGGACCTAGCTAACTATGGCTACACCTTC
TRBV20-1	few	TRBJ2-2	TRBD2	CSASRGGADTGELFF	TGCAGCGCTAGCCGCGGGGGGGCAGACACCGGGGAGCTGTTTTTT
TRBV30	NA	TRBJ1-1	TRBD1	CAWIGQGAAEAFF	TGTGCCTGGATAGGACAGGGGGCCGCTGAAGCTTTCTTT
TRBV7-9	NA	TRBJ1-4	TRBD1	CASSLGQGMEKLFF	TGTGCCAGCAGCTTAGGACAGGGGATGGAAAAACTGTTTTTT
TRBV4-1	few	TRBJ1-1	NA	CASSQDRGVTNTEAFF	TGCGCCAGCAGCCAAGATCGGGGGGTTACGAACACTGAAGCTTTCTTT
TRBV10-2	few	TRBJ2-3	NA	CASTGTGSSTDTQYF	TGCGCCAGCACTGGGACGGGTTCTAGCACAGATACGCAGTATTTT
TRBV5-1	many	TRBJ2-7	NA	CASSFNGPGVYEQYF	TGCGCCAGCAGCTTTAACGGGCCGGGTGTCTACGAGCAGTACTTC
TRBV29-1	few	TRBJ1-2	TRBD1	CSVEQGQGPLGGYTF	TGCAGCGTTGAACAGGGACAGGGTCCTTTGGGCGGCTACACCTTC
TRBV20-1	many	TRBJ1-1	NA	CSARQGPTEAFF	TGCAGTGCTAGACAGGGCCCCACTGAAGCTTTCTTT
TRBV15	NA	TRBJ1-5	NA	CATSSRRGVQGNQPQHF	TGTGCCACCAGCAGCCGCCGGGGGGTTCAGGGCAATCAGCCCCAGCATTTT
TRBV11-2	NA	TRBJ1-2	NA	CASSPPGQPYGYTF	TGTGCCAGCAGCCCCCCCGGACAGCCGTATGGCTACACCTTC
TRBV20-1	many	TRBJ1-4	NA	CSASYGPGEKLFF	TGCAGTGCTAGTTATGGGCCTGGTGAAAAACTGTTTTTT
TRBV6-4	many	TRBJ1-6	NA	CASSPQENNSPLHF	TGTGCCAGCAGTCCACAGGAGAATAATTCACCCCTCCACTTT
TRBV12-3/TRBV12-4	many	TRBJ2-3	NA	CATRSQGAPDTQYF	TGTGCCACCCGAAGCCAAGGTGCGCCAGATACGCAGTATTTT
TRBV7-2	NA	TRBJ2-1	TRBD2	CASSLGLVNNEQFF	TGTGCCAGCAGCCTGGGACTAGTCAACAATGAGCAGTTCTTC
TRBV5-1	NA	TRBJ2-3	TRBD2	CASSFLAGGGDTQYF	TGCGCCAGCAGCTTCTTAGCGGGGGGAGGAGATACGCAGTATTTT
TRBV5-1	NA	TRBJ2-1	NA	CASRMQGVTYNEQFF	TGCGCCAGCAGGATGCAAGGGGTAACCTACAATGAGCAGTTCTTC
TRBV20-1	many	TRBJ2-1	NA	CSAIRGSSGRWGEQFF	TGCAGTGCTATAAGGGGGAGTAGCGGAAGATGGGGTGAGCAGTTCTTC
TRBV20-1	few	TRBJ1-2	NA	CSAPTEINYGYTF	TGCAGTGCTCCGACAGAAATTAACTATGGCTACACCTTC
TRBV25-1	NA	TRBJ1-1	NA	CASSGGQRNTEAFF	TGTGCCAGCAGTGGGGGGCAGAGGAACACTGAAGCTTTCTTT
TRBV24-1	many	TRBJ2-3	NA	CATSRGPPDTQYF	TGTGCCACCTCTCGGGGGCCTCCGGATACGCAGTATTTT
TRBV7-2	NA	TRBJ2-3	TRBD1	CASRPPGQGPDTQYF	TGTGCCAGCAGGCCTCCGGGACAGGGGCCAGATACGCAGTATTTT
TRBV3-1	few	TRBJ1-2	TRBD1	CASSQAQGRLSDYGYTF	TGTGCCAGCAGCCAAGCACAGGGGCGGCTCTCGGACTATGGCTACACCTTC
TRBV27	few	TRBJ1-1	TRBD1	CASSPFEGALTFTEAFF	TGTGCCAGCAGTCCATTCGAGGGGGCTCTCACGTTCACTGAAGCTTTCTTT
TRBV24-1	many	TRBJ2-3	TRBD1	CATSDTGTGDADTQYF	TGTGCCACCAGTGATACCGGGACAGGGGACGCAGATACGCAGTATTTT
TRBV20-1	NA	TRBJ1-4	NA	CSAGQGSTNEKLFF	TGCAGTGCTGGGCAAGGATCGACTAATGAAAAACTGTTTTTT
TRBV7-3	NA	TRBJ2-1	NA	CASSSDFYNEQFF	TGTGCCAGCAGCTCGGACTTTTACAATGAGCAGTTCTTC
TRBV12-3/TRBV12-4	many	TRBJ2-3	TRBD1	CASRRNRGSTDTQYF	TGTGCCAGCAGGAGAAACAGGGGCAGCACAGATACGCAGTATTTT
TRBV20-1	few	TRBJ2-5	NA	CSASEYGPETQYF	TGCAGTGCCTCCGAGTACGGTCCAGAGACCCAGTACTTC
TRBV6-6	few	TRBJ1-2	TRBD1	CASRGGDSYGYTF	TGTGCCAGCAGGGGGGGGGACAGCTATGGCTACACCTTC
TRBV2	few	TRBJ1-4	NA	CATYRDLGKLFF	TGTGCCACGTACAGGGATTTAGGAAAACTGTTTTTT
TRBV4-1	NA	TRBJ2-2	TRBD2	CASSLRAGGGTGELFF	TGCGCCAGCAGCCTCAGAGCGGGAGGGGGGACCGGGGAGCTGTTTTTT
TRBV2	few	TRBJ2-7	TRBD1	CASSSGTGSPEQYF	TGTGCCAGCAGTTCCGGGACAGGGTCCCCCGAGCAGTACTTC
TRBV20-1	many	TRBJ2-7	TRBD1	CSAIWDRGSYEQYF	TGCAGTGCTATCTGGGACAGGGGCTCCTACGAGCAGTACTTC
TRBV29-1	many	TRBJ2-1	TRBD2	CSVAFNRGGHEQFF	TGCAGCGTTGCCTTTAACCGGGGGGGACATGAGCAGTTCTTC
TRBV6-5	NA	TRBJ1-1	NA	CASSSQRQESNTEAFF	TGTGCCAGCAGTTCCCAAAGACAGGAGTCGAACACTGAAGCTTTCTTT
TRBV7-2	NA	TRBJ1-4	TRBD1	CASSLQAGQLNEKLFF	TGTGCCAGCAGCCTCCAAGCGGGACAGCTAAATGAAAAACTGTTTTTT
TRBV7-9	few	TRBJ1-1	NA	CASSSGRVGAFF	TGTGCCAGCAGCTCCGGACGGGTTGGGGCTTTCTTT
TRBV5-1	many	TRBJ2-7	TRBD1	CASSLAPGQNYEQYF	TGCGCCAGCAGCCTGGCCCCGGGACAGAACTACGAGCAGTACTTC
TRBV10-3	many	TRBJ2-1	TRBD1	CAISDPGTGMTNEQFF	TGTGCCATCAGTGACCCCGGGACAGGGATGACTAATGAGCAGTTCTTC
TRBV12-3/TRBV12-4	few	TRBJ2-1	NA	CASSWGSLAGEQFF	TGTGCCAGCAGTTGGGGTTCCCTCGCCGGTGAGCAGTTCTTC
TRBV6-1	NA	TRBJ1-5	NA	CASSEGSPLGNQPQHF	TGTGCCAGCAGTGAAGGCTCCCCTCTCGGCAATCAGCCCCAGCATTTT
TRBV20-1	few	TRBJ2-3	NA	CSAGGAGGTDTQYF	TGCAGTGCTGGGGGGGCGGGAGGCACAGATACGCAGTATTTT
TRBV7-9	few	TRBJ1-1	NA	CASSSDRTGTEAFF	TGTGCCAGCAGCTCGGACAGAACCGGCACTGAAGCTTTCTTT
TRBV5-1	few	TRBJ2-5	TRBD1	CASSLTTGVIQETQYF	TGCGCCAGCAGCTTAACGACAGGGGTCATCCAAGAGACCCAGTACTTC
TRBV9	NA	TRBJ1-1	NA	CASSPREGERNTEAFF	TGTGCCAGCAGCCCGAGGGAAGGGGAGCGGAACACTGAAGCTTTCTTT
TRBV11-2	few	TRBJ2-5	NA	CASSSWPAEETQYF	TGTGCCAGCAGCTCATGGCCAGCGGAAGAGACCCAGTACTTC
TRBV6-6	few	TRBJ2-7	NA	CASSYFRARGRGSSYEQYF	NA
TRBV11-2	NA	TRBJ2-1	NA	CASSPGQFISYNEQFF	TGTGCCAGCAGCCCCGGACAGTTTATCTCCTACAATGAGCAGTTCTTC
TRBV24-1	many	TRBJ2-1	TRBD1	CATSDPRQGARWNEQFF	TGTGCCACCAGTGATCCCCGACAGGGGGCAAGGTGGAATGAGCAGTTCTTC
TRBV30	NA	TRBJ2-6	NA	CAWSVGLSGANVLTF	TGTGCCTGGAGTGTAGGCCTCTCTGGGGCCAACGTCCTGACTTTC
TRBV20-1	few	TRBJ2-1	NA	CSARGLTPSSYNEQFF	TGCAGTGCTAGAGGATTAACGCCGAGCTCCTACAATGAGCAGTTCTTC
TRBV20-1	NA	TRBJ1-1	NA	CSASLQPNTEAFF	TGCAGTGCTAGTCTTCAGCCGAACACTGAAGCTTTCTTT